This T cell receptor (beta chain) stems from a study of blood T cell repertoires in COVID-19. Deletions cut 6 bases from V and 4 bases from J, with 12 bases between. The CDR3 is made up of 12 amino acids. Looked up from germline, CDR1 is SQVTM and CDR2 is ANQGSEA. Clones were sequenced by immunoSEQ multiplex PCR, and TCRdb holds only the in-frame ones, with some missing. The sample lists around 130,000 clones; 84% were seen once. The receptor was isolated from a man between 60 and 70 years old with acute or convalescent COVID-19. This chain connects TRBV29-1 to TRBJ2-5, with D possibly being TRBD1 (6 bases). The specimen sequenced was peripheral blood. CDR3: CSVSTGGETQYF. The CDR3 DNA follows: TGCAGCGTGTCGACAGGCGGAGAGACCCAGTACTTC. The whole variable domain, remainder taken from reference TRBV29-1 and TRBJ2-5, is SAVISQKPSRDICQRGTSLTIQCQVDSQVTMMFWYRQQPGQSLTLIATANQGSEATYESGFVIDKFPISRPNLTFSTLTVSNMSPEDSSIYLCSVSTGGETQYFGPGTRLLVL.